This note documents a single TCR beta chain sequence. This record comes from a study of blood T cell repertoires in COVID-19. Study-wide background: COVID-19 samples, acute and convalescent, were from the United States, Italy and Spain. PBMCs, B-cell-depleted T cells, or T cells provided the cDNA or gDNA that made up the material.

In the original workflow: Amplification of reference gene primers was used by the study to estimate nucleated cell counts. Generated by immunoSEQ multiplex PCR, the TCRdb table keeps only in-frame clones and is missing some. That table furnishes V, J and clone size, whereas the DNA furnished D and trimming. The sample contains 300,000 or so clones, around four fifths of which appear only once. Germline lookup yields CDR1 LNHDA and CDR2 SQIVND (reference sequence). CDR3 length: 16 residues. The germline V and J ends were trimmed by 6 bases and 1 base, with 18 bases remaining between them. The sequenced sample consisted of peripheral blood. The sequence came from a woman aged 45-59 years with active or convalescent COVID-19. The V and J genes are TRBV19 and TRBJ1-1; D ambiguous. Here the CDR3 DNA reads TGTGCCAGTAGCATGGGGTGGGCCGGGAAGAACACTGAAGCTTTCTTT. Translation: CASSMGWAGKNTEAFF.